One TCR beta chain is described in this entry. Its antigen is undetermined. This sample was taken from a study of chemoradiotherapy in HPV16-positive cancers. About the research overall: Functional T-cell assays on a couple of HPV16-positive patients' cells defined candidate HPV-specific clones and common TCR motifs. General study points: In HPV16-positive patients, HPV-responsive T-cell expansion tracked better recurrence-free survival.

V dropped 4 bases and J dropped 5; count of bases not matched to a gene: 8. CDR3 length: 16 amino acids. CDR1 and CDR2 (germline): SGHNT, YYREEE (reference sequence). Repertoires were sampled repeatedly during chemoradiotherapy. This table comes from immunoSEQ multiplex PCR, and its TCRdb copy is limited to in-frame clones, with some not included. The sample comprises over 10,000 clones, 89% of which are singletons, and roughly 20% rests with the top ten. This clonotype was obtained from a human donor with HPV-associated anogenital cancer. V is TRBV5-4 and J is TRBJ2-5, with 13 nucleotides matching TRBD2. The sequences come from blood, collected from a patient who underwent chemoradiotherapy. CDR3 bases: TGTGCCAGCAGCCCCGGACTAGCGGGGGACTGGGAGACCCAGTACTTC. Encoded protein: CASSPGLAGDWETQYF. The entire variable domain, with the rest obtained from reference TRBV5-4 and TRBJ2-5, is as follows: ETGVTQSPTHLIKTRGQQVTLRCSSQSGHNTVSWYQQALGQGPQFIFQYYREEENGRGNFPPRFSGLQFPNYSSELNVNALELDDSALYLCASSPGLAGDWETQYFGPGTRLLVL.